The 4 T cell receptor beta chains in this list originate from one sample, sequenced in a study of cytomegalovirus exposure and HLA in healthy donors. Vbeta (60) and Jbeta (13) primers were used in the PCR. TCRdb's table, derived via immunoSEQ multiplex PCR, lists solely in-frame clones and lacks some. The data contain some 160,000 clones, around 73% of them singletons. Sequencing was carried out using PBMCs. The receptors stem from a woman under 30 in good health and CMV-seropositive.

The chain is built from TRBV7-2 and TRBJ2-3, with TRBD2 as a possible D gene (6 bases). The V gene's germline CDR1 is SGHTA and CDR2 FQGNSA. The CDR3 has 17 amino acids. Trimming stripped 5 bases from V and 6 bases from J, with 24 bases between. The CDR3 reads CASSQNGGGQWADTQYF. DNA for the CDR3: TGTGCCAGCAGCCAAAATGGGGGAGGTCAGTGGGCGGATACGCAGTATTTT.

This clone has just a few counts. The chain is built from TRBV28 and TRBJ1-6, with a weak D call TRBD1 (6 bases). V was clipped by 2 bases and J by 14 bases, with 25 bases between them. This CDR3 has 17 residues. CDR1 is MDHEN, CDR2 SYDVKM, per germline. CDR3 sequence: CASSLIVAGAGHSALHF. DNA of the CDR3: TGTGCCAGCAGTTTAATTGTTGCAGGGGCGGGCCATAGTGCCCTCCACTTT.

The chain links TRBV28 to TRBJ2-7, with TRBD2 matching over 7 bases. The CDR3 totals 13 residues. Germline trimming cut 5 bases from V and 2 bases from J; bases unmatched to any gene: 3. Germline CDR1 is MDHEN and CDR2 is SYDVKM. The CDR3 region is CASSETSPYEQYF. In DNA, the CDR3 is TGTGCCAGCAGTGAGACTAGCCCCTACGAGCAGTACTTC.

This clone came up a few times. V is TRBV29-1 and J is TRBJ2-2; maybe TRBD2 (5 bases). V was cut by 6 bases and J by 3 bases, with 11 bases left in between. Germline V gene lookup returns CDR1 SQVTM and CDR2 ANQGSEA. The CDR3 length is 13 residues. CDR3 nucleotides: TGCAGCGTGCGGCTAGCAGACACCGGGGAGCTGTTTTTT. Its protein product is CSVRLADTGELFF.